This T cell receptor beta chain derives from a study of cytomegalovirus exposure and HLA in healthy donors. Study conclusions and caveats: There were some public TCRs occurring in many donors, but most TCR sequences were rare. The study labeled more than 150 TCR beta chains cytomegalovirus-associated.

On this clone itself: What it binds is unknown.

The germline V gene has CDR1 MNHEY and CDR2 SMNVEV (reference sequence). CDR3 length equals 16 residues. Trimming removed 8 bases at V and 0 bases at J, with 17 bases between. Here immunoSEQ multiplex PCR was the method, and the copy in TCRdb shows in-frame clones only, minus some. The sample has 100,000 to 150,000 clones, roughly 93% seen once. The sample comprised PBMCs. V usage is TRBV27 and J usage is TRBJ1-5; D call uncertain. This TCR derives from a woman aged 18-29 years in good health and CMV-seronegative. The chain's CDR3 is CASSKVSGSSNQPQHF. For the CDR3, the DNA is TGTGCCAGCTCTAAAGTCTCGGGATCTAGCAATCAGCCCCAGCATTTT.